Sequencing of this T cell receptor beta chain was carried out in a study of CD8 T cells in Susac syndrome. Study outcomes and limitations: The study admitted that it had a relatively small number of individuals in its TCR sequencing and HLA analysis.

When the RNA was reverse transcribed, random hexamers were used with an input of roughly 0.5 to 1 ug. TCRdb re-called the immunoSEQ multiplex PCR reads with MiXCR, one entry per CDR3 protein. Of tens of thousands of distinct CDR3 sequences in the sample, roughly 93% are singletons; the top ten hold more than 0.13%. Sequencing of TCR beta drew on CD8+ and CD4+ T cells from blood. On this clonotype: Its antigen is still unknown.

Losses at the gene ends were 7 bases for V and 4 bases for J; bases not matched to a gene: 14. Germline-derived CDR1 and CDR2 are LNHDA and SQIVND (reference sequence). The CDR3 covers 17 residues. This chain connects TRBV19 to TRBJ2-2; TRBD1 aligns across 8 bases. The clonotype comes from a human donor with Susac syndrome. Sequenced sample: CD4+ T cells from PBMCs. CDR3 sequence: CASNPTLGQGGTGELFF. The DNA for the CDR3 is TGTGCCAGTAACCCTACTCTCGGACAGGGTGGCACCGGGGAGCTGTTTTTT.